This T cell receptor beta chain appears in the sequencing data of a study of blood T cell repertoires in COVID-19. Background on the study: Acute and convalescent COVID-19 samples came from the United States, Italy and Spain. PBMCs, B-cell-depleted T cells, or T cells provided the cDNA or gDNA that made up the material.

Authors' methods: Reference gene primers were amplified, and this amplification served to estimate nucleated cell counts. The method was immunoSEQ multiplex PCR; TCRdb's version includes in-frame clones alone and lacks a portion of them. The DNA was the basis for D and trimming; V, J and clone size are from that table. This table holds roughly 100,000 clones, over 70% found once. CDR1 is SGHVS and CDR2 is FQNEAQ in the germline V gene. CDR3 length: 15 amino acids. The ends lost 4 bases at V and 9 bases at J; junction bases unmatched: 8. The specimen sequenced was peripheral blood. This TCR was sampled from a human donor in a cohort sampled during active COVID-19. The chain links TRBV7-8 to TRBJ1-6; 8 bases line up with TRBD1. CDR3: CASSSLQGEGSPLHF. DNA of the CDR3: TGTGCCAGCAGCTCTTTACAGGGGGAGGGTTCACCCCTCCACTTT.